The rows below give T cell receptor beta chains drawn from one sample of a study of control samples from healthy donors and cancer patients. TCRdb's table, derived via immunoSEQ multiplex PCR, lists solely in-frame clones and lacks some. This table holds fewer than 200,000 clones, roughly 94% found once. Material for sequencing was PBMCs. Receptors originate from a man aged 55 to 70 with colorectal cancer. Each CDR3 is given with its conserved first and last residue. D genes are given only for firm matches.

v_call,d_call,j_call,cdr3_aa,cdr3_nt
TRBV5-6,NA,TRBJ1-2,CASSLFGRERDGYTF,TGTGCCAGCAGTTTGTTCGGACGGGAGAGGGATGGCTACACCTTC
TRBV27,TRBD1,TRBJ2-7,CASSLIHRQGTSEQYF,TGTGCCAGCAGTTTAATTCATCGACAGGGGACAAGCGAGCAGTACTTC
TRBV2,NA,TRBJ1-5,CASSEELASNQPQHF,TGTGCCAGCAGTGAAGAGTTAGCTAGCAATCAGCCCCAGCATTTT
TRBV7-8,TRBD2,TRBJ2-1,CASSSLGGATYNEQFF,TGTGCCAGCAGCTCTCTCGGGGGGGCCACCTACAATGAGCAGTTCTTC
TRBV6-1,TRBD1,TRBJ2-1,CASSRTGTWRNEQFF,TGTGCCAGCAGTCGGACAGGGACTTGGCGCAATGAGCAGTTCTTC
TRBV6-5,TRBD1,TRBJ2-3,CASSRPGQSQYF,TGTGCCAGCAGTAGACCGGGACAGTCTCAGTATTTT
TRBV6-5,TRBD1,TRBJ2-5,CASRSTGAETQYF,TGTGCCAGCAGATCTACAGGGGCAGAGACCCAGTACTTC
TRBV28,NA,TRBJ1-2,CATFLNYGYTF,TGTGCCACTTTTCTTAACTATGGCTACACCTTC
TRBV14,NA,TRBJ1-1,CASSRPGRTEAFF,TGTGCCAGCAGCCGTCCAGGGCGCACTGAAGCTTTCTTT
TRBV4-1,NA,TRBJ2-7,CASSQSGQSSYEQYF,TGCGCCAGCAGCCAGTCCGGCCAGAGCTCCTACGAGCAGTACTTC
TRBV18,NA,TRBJ2-7,CASSPRDEQYF,TGTGCCAGCTCACCCCGGGACGAGCAGTACTTC
TRBV19,TRBD1,TRBJ1-2,CASSIQTGGRNYGYTF,TGTGCCAGTAGTATACAAACAGGGGGCAGGAACTATGGCTACACCTTC
TRBV6-2/TRBV6-3,NA,TRBJ1-5,CASSYLDSYSNQPQHF,TGTGCCAGCAGTTACCTTGACAGTTATAGCAATCAGCCCCAGCATTTT